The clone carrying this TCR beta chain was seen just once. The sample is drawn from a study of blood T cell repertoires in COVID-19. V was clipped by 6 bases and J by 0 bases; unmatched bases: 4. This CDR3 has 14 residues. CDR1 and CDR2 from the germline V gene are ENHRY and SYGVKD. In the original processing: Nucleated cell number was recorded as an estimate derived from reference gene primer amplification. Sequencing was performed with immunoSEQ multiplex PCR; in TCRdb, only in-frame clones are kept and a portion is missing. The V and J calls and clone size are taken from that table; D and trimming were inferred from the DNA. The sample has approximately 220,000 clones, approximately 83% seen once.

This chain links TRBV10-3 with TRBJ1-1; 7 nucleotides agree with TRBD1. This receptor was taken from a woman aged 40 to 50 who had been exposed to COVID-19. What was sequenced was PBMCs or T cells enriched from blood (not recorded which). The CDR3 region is CAIRPTGMNTEAFF. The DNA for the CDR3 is TGTGCCATCAGGCCGACAGGGATGAACACTGAAGCTTTCTTT.